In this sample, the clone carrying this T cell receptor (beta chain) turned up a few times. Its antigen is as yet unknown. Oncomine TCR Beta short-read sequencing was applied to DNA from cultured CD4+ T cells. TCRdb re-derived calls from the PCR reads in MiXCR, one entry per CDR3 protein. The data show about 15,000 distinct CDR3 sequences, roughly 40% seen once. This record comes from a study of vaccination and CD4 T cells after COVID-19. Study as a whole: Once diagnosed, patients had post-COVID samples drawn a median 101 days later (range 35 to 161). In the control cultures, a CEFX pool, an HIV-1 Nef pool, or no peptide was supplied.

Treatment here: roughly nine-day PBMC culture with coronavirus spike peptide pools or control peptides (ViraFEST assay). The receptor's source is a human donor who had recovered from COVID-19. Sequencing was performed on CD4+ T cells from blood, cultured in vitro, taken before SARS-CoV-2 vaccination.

CDR3 sequence: CSARDRGVGYTF. In DNA, the CDR3 is TGCAGTGCTAGGGACAGGGGTGTGGGCTACACCTTC. The genes are TRBV20-1 and TRBJ1-2; 9 bases are shared with TRBD1. Germline V CDR1 and CDR2: DFQATT, SNEGSKA (reference sequence). The V and J ends lost 3 bases and 8 bases, in that order; junction bases with no gene match: 4. This CDR3 comprises 12 residues.